A single sample gave rise to the 6 T cell receptor beta chains below, sequenced in a study of shared clonotypes between healthy human individuals (dated by TCRdb to 2020 to 2021). CD8 naive samples consisted of CD45RO-negative cells that were positively selected for CCR7, yielding a CD45RA+CCR7+ population without TemRA cells. Library preparation used the immunoSEQ multiplex PCR assay. The clones in this table, taken by TCRdb from immuneACCESS, are in-frame only. Not every clone is retained; where verified, under half of the shortfall comes from an unresolved V gene, and the cause of the rest is unknown. The sample yields about 2.1 million clones; just over 90% were counted once. Together, the top ten hold around 1.8% of the sample. The sequenced sample consisted of naive CD8+ T cells from PBMCs. This sample's cell subset or site label indicates: CD45RA+CCR7+. The receptors stem from a man between 18 and 35 years old in good health. Some clones in this sample may be carry-over from other donors' samples.

J is TRBJ2-1 and V is TRBV11-3, with 9 bases aligning to TRBD2. Germline V gene data show CDR1 as SGHNT and CDR2 as YENEEA. CDR3 length: 14 amino acids. V lost 5 bases, J lost 3 bases, and 2 bases stayed unmatched. As DNA, the CDR3 is TGTGCCAGCAGCCCAGCGGGGGGCTACAATGAGCAGTTCTTC. Amino acid sequence: CASSPAGGYNEQFF.

The chain links TRBV28 to TRBJ1-4; 8 bases align to TRBD1. V dropped 2 bases and J dropped 8; count of bases not matched to a gene: 10. Germline CDR1 MDHEN, CDR2 SYDVKM. The CDR3 has 16 amino acids. The CDR3 reads CASSLLQGAWGEKLFF. CDR3 DNA sequence: TGTGCCAGCAGTTTACTCCAGGGGGCGTGGGGAGAAAAACTGTTTTTT.

Remarks on this clone: Within the sample, other DNA sequences also encode this same CDR3. This chain connects TRBV29-1 to TRBJ2-2, with 9 nucleotides matching TRBD1. The CDR3 extends over 13 amino acids. Per germline, CDR1 SQVTM and CDR2 ANQGSEA. The V and J ends lost 6 bases and 6 bases, in that order; junction bases with no gene match: 5. The CDR3 reads CSVADRGSGELFF. CDR3 DNA: TGCAGCGTGGCGGACAGGGGCTCCGGGGAGCTGTTTTTT.

The genes are TRBV27 and TRBJ2-1; no firm D call. Germline V gene lookup returns CDR1 MNHEY and CDR2 SMNVEV (reference sequence). The CDR3 runs to 13 residues. Trimming removed 7 bases from V and 6 bases from J, with 13 bases in between. CDR3 DNA: TGTGCCAGCATGTCTAGGTTGGGCAATGAGCAGTTCTTC. Its translation: CASMSRLGNEQFF.

In its sample, this clone was seen once. V usage is TRBV9 and J usage is TRBJ2-7; 8 bases map to TRBD2. There are 14 residues in the CDR3. Germline loops: CDR1 SGDLS, CDR2 YYNGEE. Trimming took 4 bases from V and 2 from J; bases not matched to a gene: 5. The CDR3 sequence: CASSLGGVAYEQYF. As DNA, the CDR3 is TGTGCCAGCAGCCTCGGGGGGGTAGCCTACGAGCAGTACTTC.

This clone was detected once. This sequence joins TRBV6-5 and TRBJ2-7; D possibly matches TRBD1 or TRBD2 (5 bases each). Germline assignment: CDR1 MNHEY and CDR2 SVGAGI. V shed 2 bases and J shed 2 bases, with 10 bases lying between them. This CDR3 has 14 amino acids. CDR3: CASSYVEGPYEQYF. CDR3 coding DNA: TGTGCCAGCAGTTACGTCGAGGGACCCTACGAGCAGTACTTC.